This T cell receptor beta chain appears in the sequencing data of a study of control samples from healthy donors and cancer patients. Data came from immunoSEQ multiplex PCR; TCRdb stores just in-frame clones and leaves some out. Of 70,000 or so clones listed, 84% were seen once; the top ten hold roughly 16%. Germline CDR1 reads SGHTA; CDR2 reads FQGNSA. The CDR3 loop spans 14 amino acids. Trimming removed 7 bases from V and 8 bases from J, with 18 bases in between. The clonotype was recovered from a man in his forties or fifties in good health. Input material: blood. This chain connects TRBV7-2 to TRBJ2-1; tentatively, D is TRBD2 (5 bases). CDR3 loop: CASTSSGGWDEQFF. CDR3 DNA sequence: TGTGCCAGCACCTCAAGCGGCGGTTGGGATGAGCAGTTCTTC.